Listed below are T cell receptor beta chains from one sample, sequenced in a study of spatial heterogeneity in lung cancer. TCRdb independently ran MiXCR on the 5' RACE reads; one entry per CDR3 protein. The profile shows about 86,000 distinct CDR3 sequences, around 13% of them singletons. The sample consisted of PBMCs, taken at surgery. The receptor source for this set is a male donor with early-stage non-small cell lung cancer. The CDR3 runs from the conserved cysteine through the conserved F or W.

V gene	J gene	CDR3 protein
TRBV7-3	TRBJ2-3	CASSLTRRGGQDTQYF
TRBV10-3	TRBJ2-5	CAIASQDRQETQYF
TRBV7-9	TRBJ2-1	CASLYGLAGGPDEQFF
TRBV20-1	TRBJ1-2	CSAGPPGSEGYTF
TRBV5-5	TRBJ1-4	CASSFEDRGSEKLFF
TRBV29-1	TRBJ1-2	CSVLLANDYGYTF
TRBV9	TRBJ2-7	CASSVGAGGTGEQYF
TRBV5-4	TRBJ2-5	CASSQGHIDRGGQETQYF
TRBV2	TRBJ1-6	CASRTNREKNSPLHF
TRBV7-9	TRBJ2-7	CASSLNRDSLGGYEQYF
TRBV19	TRBJ2-7	CASSTTGALSYEQYF
TRBV7-2	TRBJ2-3	CASSPRPFTDTQYF
TRBV29-1	TRBJ1-1	CSVGDDGYTEAFF
TRBV5-1	TRBJ1-6	CASSPRRAPNSPLHF
TRBV2	TRBJ2-2	CASSKAGGTGELFF
TRBV9	TRBJ2-3	CASSVGAGGPDTQYF
TRBV7-8	TRBJ2-5	CASSSGQGDQETQYF
TRBV5-1	TRBJ1-1	CASTPSFDPTEAFF
TRBV6-2/TRBV6-3	TRBJ2-1	CASSYSGTGDEEQFF
TRBV5-1	TRBJ2-7	CASSSTSGRGLDEQYF
TRBV11-2	TRBJ2-2	CASSLDYFEGDNTGELFF
TRBV19	TRBJ2-7	CASSIEGGPTYEQYF
TRBV7-9	TRBJ1-6	CASSSSGTGDSPLHF
TRBV29-1	TRBJ2-3	CSVEGGTDTQYF
TRBV20-1	TRBJ2-5	CSAPKDRVRETQYF
TRBV14	TRBJ1-4	CASSQAGFKGEKLFF
TRBV20-1	TRBJ2-1	CSARDSGYNEQFF
TRBV6-1	TRBJ2-2	CASRISGTGTGELFF
TRBV7-2	TRBJ2-1	CASSLVGPGEQFF
TRBV20-1	TRBJ1-2	CSARAGHLNYGYTF
TRBV29-1	TRBJ1-5	CSVAVYSNQPQHF
TRBV9	TRBJ1-5	CASSVGRDGDQPQHF
TRBV3-1	TRBJ1-1	CASSHSGQGRFNAWAFF
TRBV23-1	TRBJ1-5	CASSQYNRGSQPQHF
TRBV5-1	TRBJ1-6	CASSLSPENNSPLHF
TRBV28	TRBJ1-2	CASRPQGSNYGYTF
TRBV20-1	TRBJ1-1	CSAEEIVNTEAFF
TRBV7-2	TRBJ2-5	CASSYRVQETQYF
TRBV5-1	TRBJ2-3	CASNGELLSTDTQYF
TRBV27	TRBJ2-1	CASSGGGTYNEQFF
TRBV7-9	TRBJ2-7	CASSLGDYEQYF
TRBV7-9	TRBJ2-7	CASSSGFSSYEQYF
TRBV21-1	TRBJ1-5	CASSSRDREEKQPQHF
TRBV7-9	TRBJ1-4	CASSREGKLFF
TRBV11-1	TRBJ2-1	CASSLVGLADEQFF
TRBV19	TRBJ1-5	CASSSTGNSNQPQHF
TRBV2	TRBJ1-3	CASSEQGSAGNTIYF